What follows are 5 T cell receptor beta chains derived from one specimen sequenced in a study of cytomegalovirus exposure and HLA in healthy donors (dated by TCRdb to about 2017). Libraries were built with the immunoSEQ multiplex PCR assay. For the multiplex PCR, a mixture combining 60 forward primers for TCR Vbeta segments and 13 reverse primers for TCR Jbeta segments was used. Not all clones reach the TCRdb copy of this immuneACCESS table, which keeps in-frame sequences only. Checked studies attribute under half of the gap to unresolved V genes and leave the rest unexplained. The sample profile shows 150,000 to 200,000 clones; more than 75% of them were found once. Clones ranked in the top ten supply around 1.5% of the sample. The sequencing sample was made of PBMCs. The receptors stem from a girl aged 10-17 years in good health and CMV-seropositive.

The chain has TRBV7-2 and TRBJ2-1; 11 nucleotides match TRBD2. The CDR3 has 16 amino acids. J was trimmed by 5 bases and V by 4 bases; bases with no gene match: 7. Germline loops: CDR1 SGHTA, CDR2 FQGNSA. The CDR3 loop reads CASSWRLAGTHNEQFF. As DNA, the CDR3 is TGTGCCAGCAGCTGGAGACTAGCGGGAACGCACAATGAGCAGTTCTTC.

The chain uses TRBV27 and TRBJ2-2, with TRBD2 matching over 13 bases. This CDR3 comprises 17 residues. Trimming cost V 2 bases and J 3 bases; bases outside gene matches: 3. Germline V gene lookup returns CDR1 MNHEY and CDR2 SMNVEV (reference sequence). The CDR3 protein is CASSLRLAGGYTGELFF. For the CDR3, the DNA is TGTGCCAGCAGTTTACGACTAGCGGGAGGATACACCGGGGAGCTGTTTTTT.

The chain is built from TRBV4-3 and TRBJ1-2; D gene uncertain. Germline loops: CDR1 LGHNA, CDR2 YSLEER. This CDR3 is 15 amino acids long. V shed 0 bases and J shed 3 bases, with 11 bases lying between them. Here the CDR3 reads CASSQEGGRDYGYTF. The CDR3 DNA follows: TGCGCCAGCAGCCAAGAGGGAGGTAGGGACTATGGCTACACCTTC.

V and J are TRBV5-1 and TRBJ1-3; TRBD1 is a possible D gene (5 bases). CDR3 length: 13 amino acids. Germline lookup yields CDR1 SGHRS and CDR2 YFSETQ. The V gene lost 0 bases and the J gene lost 8 bases, with 9 bases spanning the gap. CDR3 amino acids: CASSLAGEDTIYF. The CDR3 nucleotides are TGCGCCAGCAGCTTGGCGGGGGAAGACACCATATATTTT.

V and J are TRBV29-1 and TRBJ2-2; 9 bases are shared with TRBD1. J was trimmed by 4 bases and V by 5 bases; bases with no gene match: 14. Germline values: CDR1 SQVTM, CDR2 ANQGSEA. CDR3 length equals 17 residues. CDR3 amino acids: CSVHFTGTGLFTGELFF. The DNA for the CDR3 is TGCAGCGTTCATTTCACCGGGACAGGGCTATTCACCGGGGAGCTGTTTTTT.